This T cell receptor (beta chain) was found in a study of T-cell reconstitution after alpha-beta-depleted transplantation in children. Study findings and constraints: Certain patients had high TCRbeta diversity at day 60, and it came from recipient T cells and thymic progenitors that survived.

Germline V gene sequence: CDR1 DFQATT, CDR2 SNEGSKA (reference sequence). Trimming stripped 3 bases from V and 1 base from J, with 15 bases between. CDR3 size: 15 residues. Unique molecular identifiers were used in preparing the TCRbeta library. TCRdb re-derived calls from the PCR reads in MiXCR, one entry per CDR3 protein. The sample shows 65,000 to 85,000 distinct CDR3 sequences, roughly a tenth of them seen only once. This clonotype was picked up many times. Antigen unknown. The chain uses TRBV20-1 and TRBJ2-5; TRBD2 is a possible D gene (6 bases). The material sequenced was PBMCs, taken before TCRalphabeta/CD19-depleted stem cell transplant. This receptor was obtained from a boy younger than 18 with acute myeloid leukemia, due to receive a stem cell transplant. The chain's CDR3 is CSASPGLKTQETQYF. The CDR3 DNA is TGCAGTGCTAGCCCCGGACTAAAAACCCAAGAGACCCAGTACTTC.